This T cell receptor beta chain was sequenced for a study of control samples from healthy donors and cancer patients. Data came from immunoSEQ multiplex PCR; TCRdb stores just in-frame clones and leaves some out. Of some 150,000 clones listed, approximately 94% were seen once; the top ten hold less than 15%. The CDR3 length is 13 residues. The germline CDR1 and CDR2 sequences are KGHDR and SFDVKD. Trimming cost V 5 bases and J 2 bases, with 8 bases left between them. The sequenced sample was blood. The receptor was derived from a man between 35 and 55 years old in good health. V usage is TRBV24-1 and J usage is TRBJ1-2; D not resolved. The CDR3 reads CATSVGFNYGYTF. The CDR3 nucleotides are TGTGCCACCAGTGTTGGGTTCAACTATGGCTACACCTTC.